These T cell receptor beta chains were read from a single sample in a study of T-cell reconstitution after alpha-beta-depleted transplantation in children. TCRdb re-called the PCR reads with MiXCR, one entry per CDR3 protein. The sample records some 200,000 distinct CDR3 sequences, less than 15% being singletons. The sample consisted of PBMCs from the stem cell graft donor, taken from the stem cell graft. The receptors derive from a human donor who donated a stem cell graft to a child with acute lymphoblastic leukemia. Both conserved end residues are part of each CDR3. Each record gives: clone size, V gene, J gene, D gene, CDR3 protein, CDR3 DNA. A D gene is named only where the DNA matches it firmly. Rows give clone size only sometimes, using once, few, many, or a class for an expanded clone.

few,TRBV5-5,TRBJ2-1,.,CASSNQGGGDSSYNEQFF,TGTGCCAGCAGCAATCAAGGGGGGGGGGATAGCTCCTACAATGAGCAGTTCTTC
many,TRBV5-1,TRBJ2-3,TRBD2,CASGLAVDTDTQYF,TGCGCCAGCGGACTAGCGGTAGACACAGATACGCAGTATTTT
many,TRBV7-9,TRBJ2-2,TRBD1,CASRHGQGATGELFF,TGTGCCAGCAGACACGGACAGGGCGCCACCGGGGAGCTGTTTTTT
.,TRBV6-6,TRBJ1-1,.,CASSYGQMNTEAFF,TGTGCCAGCAGTTACGGACAGATGAACACTGAAGCTTTCTTT
many,TRBV5-1,TRBJ1-2,.,CASSYTTENGYTF,TGCGCCAGCAGCTACACGACAGAGAATGGCTACACCTTC
many,TRBV7-9,TRBJ2-2,TRBD1,CASSFGTGNVAGELFF,TGTGCCAGCAGCTTTGGGACAGGGAATGTTGCCGGGGAGCTGTTTTTT
.,TRBV7-9,TRBJ1-1,TRBD1,CASSLRQGSTEAFF,TGTGCCAGCAGCCTTCGACAGGGAAGCACTGAAGCTTTCTTT
many,TRBV29-1,TRBJ2-7,TRBD2,CSVVGASGNYEQYF,TGCAGCGTCGTTGGGGCTAGCGGAAACTACGAGCAGTACTTC
many,TRBV20-1,TRBJ2-5,.,CSAGGTVQETQYF,TGCAGTGCTGGGGGGACAGTCCAAGAGACCCAGTACTTC
many,TRBV5-1,TRBJ1-2,.,CASSLRTAGGGYTF,TGCGCCAGCAGCTTGAGAACCGCCGGGGGTGGCTACACCTTC
many,TRBV12-3/TRBV12-4,TRBJ1-2,.,CASSFHLGGYTF,TGTGCCAGCAGCTTCCACTTGGGGGGCTACACCTTC
.,TRBV23-1,TRBJ1-5,.,CASSQYLPQGSNQPQHF,TGCGCCAGCAGTCAATACCTACCGCAGGGTAGCAATCAGCCCCAGCATTTT
many,TRBV5-1,TRBJ1-4,TRBD1,CASSTGTGGTEKLFF,TGCGCCAGCAGCACCGGGACAGGGGGCACTGAAAAACTGTTTTTT
many,TRBV5-5,TRBJ2-2,TRBD1,CASSSGTGRSGELFF,TGTGCCAGCAGCTCCGGGACAGGGAGGTCCGGGGAGCTGTTTTTT
.,TRBV5-4,TRBJ2-3,.,CASSSRGSGGDTQYF,TGTGCCAGCAGCTCCCGGGGTAGCGGTGGAGATACGCAGTATTTT
.,TRBV5-1,TRBJ1-1,.,CASSLILGGQMNTEAFF,TGCGCCAGCAGCTTAATCTTAGGCGGACAGATGAACACTGAAGCTTTCTTT
few,TRBV29-1,TRBJ2-6,.,CSVRDREAGANVLTF,TGCAGCGTCAGAGACAGGGAGGCTGGGGCCAACGTCCTGACTTTC
many,TRBV5-1,TRBJ1-5,.,CASSLGANQPQHF,TGCGCCAGCAGCTTGGGAGCCAATCAGCCCCAGCATTTT
many,TRBV24-1,TRBJ1-2,.,CATSDASGVNYGYTF,TGTGCCACCAGTGATGCTTCCGGGGTAAACTATGGCTACACCTTC
many,TRBV5-1,TRBJ1-6,.,CASSPDGVGTLHF,TGCGCCAGCAGCCCCGACGGGGTCGGGACCCTCCACTTT
.,TRBV19,TRBJ2-5,.,CASTLDQQETQYF,TGTGCCAGTACTTTGGATCAACAAGAGACCCAGTACTTC
many,TRBV5-6,TRBJ2-1,.,CASSLEMGRQGQFF,TGTGCCAGCAGCTTGGAAATGGGGAGGCAGGGGCAGTTCTTC
many,TRBV5-1,TRBJ2-3,.,CASSLDVPDTQYF,TGCGCCAGCAGCTTAGACGTCCCAGATACGCAGTATTTT
many,TRBV6-2/TRBV6-3,TRBJ2-7,TRBD1,CASSSGGPYEQYF,TGTGCCAGCAGTTCAGGGGGCCCCTACGAGCAGTACTTC
.,TRBV4-1,TRBJ2-3,.,CASSQELEDTQYF,TGCGCCAGCAGCCAAGAGTTAGAAGATACGCAGTATTTT
many,TRBV10-3,TRBJ2-7,.,CAIGRLLPYEQYF,TGTGCCATCGGACGACTTCTACCCTACGAGCAGTACTTC
few,TRBV14,TRBJ2-3,.,CASSQAKNWLGGTDTQYF,TGTGCCAGCAGCCAAGCCAAGAACTGGCTGGGCGGCACAGATACGCAGTATTTT
many,TRBV28,TRBJ2-1,TRBD2,CASSPASGIYNEQFF,TGTGCCAGCAGCCCCGCTAGCGGGATTTACAATGAGCAGTTCTTC
many,TRBV14,TRBJ2-1,TRBD2,CASSRADSGSKNEQFF,TGTGCCAGCAGCCGAGCTGATAGCGGGAGTAAGAATGAGCAGTTCTTC
many,TRBV5-5,TRBJ2-2,TRBD1,CASSPPGTADTGELFF,TGTGCCAGCAGCCCACCCGGGACAGCTGACACCGGGGAGCTGTTTTTT
.,TRBV18,TRBJ1-2,.,CAIPRGYTF,TGTGCCATCCCGAGAGGCTACACCTTC
few,TRBV4-1,TRBJ2-4,.,CASSQTGAKNIQYF,TGCGCCAGCAGCCAAACCGGGGCCAAAAACATTCAGTACTTC
.,TRBV2,TRBJ1-1,.,CASSSHLRTEAFF,TGTGCCAGCAGTTCCCATCTCCGGACTGAAGCTTTCTTT
few,TRBV2,TRBJ2-5,.,CASNHRFTRETQYF,TGTGCCAGCAACCATCGATTCACTCGAGAGACCCAGTACTTC
many,TRBV28,TRBJ2-5,.,CASSFDRKETQYF,TGTGCCAGCAGTTTCGACAGAAAGGAGACCCAGTACTTC
.,TRBV5-1,TRBJ2-7,.,CASSETDFYYEQYF,TGCGCCAGCAGCGAGACCGACTTCTATTACGAGCAGTACTTC
many,TRBV12-3/TRBV12-4,TRBJ1-2,.,CASRRPPGHYGYTF,TGTGCCAGCAGACGGCCCCCAGGGCACTATGGCTACACCTTC
many,TRBV2,TRBJ2-3,TRBD1,CASSHGTGGRSTDTQYF,TGTGCCAGCAGTCATGGGACAGGGGGCCGTAGCACAGATACGCAGTATTTT
many,TRBV12-3/TRBV12-4,TRBJ2-5,TRBD2,CASRIGGRAPEKTQYF,TGTGCCAGCAGAATAGGAGGGAGGGCCCCGGAAAAGACCCAGTACTTC
many,TRBV29-1,TRBJ2-1,.,CSVGPGEQFF,TGCAGCGTTGGCCCCGGTGAGCAGTTCTTC
few,TRBV18,TRBJ1-1,.,CASSPEAGSNTEAFF,TGTGCCAGCTCACCAGAAGCCGGGAGCAACACTGAAGCTTTCTTT
many,TRBV20-1,TRBJ2-3,.,CSARRDFTDTQYF,TGCAGTGCTAGAAGGGACTTCACAGATACGCAGTATTTT
many,TRBV12-5,TRBJ1-3,.,CASGLVAPSGNTIYF,TGTGCTAGTGGTTTGGTAGCACCCTCTGGAAACACCATATATTTT
many,TRBV5-5,TRBJ2-4,TRBD1,CASRQGTDAVAKNIQYF,TGTGCCAGCAGGCAAGGGACAGACGCAGTGGCCAAAAACATTCAGTACTTC